This TCR beta chain was captured in a study of T-cell reconstitution after alpha-beta-depleted transplantation in children. This CDR3 is built from 15 residues. Per germline, CDR1 LNHNV and CDR2 YYDKDF (reference sequence). V dropped 1 base and J dropped 9 bases, with 16 bases sitting between them. TCRbeta library construction was performed incorporating unique molecular identifiers. TCRdb recomputed calls from the PCR reads with MiXCR, one row per CDR3 protein. The table records about 980,000 distinct CDR3 sequences, under 30% of them present only once. To note about this clonotype: Its antigen remains unknown.

Study-level findings and limits: In patients about two months after transplant, alpha-beta T cells reportedly arose from several hundred expanded graft clones.

Sample: PBMCs, mostly from graft donor cells, taken 360 days after TCRalphabeta/CD19-depleted stem cell transplant. The sequence was obtained from a boy younger than two who had a stem cell transplant for SCID, so the T cells may come from the graft donor. The J gene is TRBJ2-1, the V gene TRBV15; no reliable D call. The DNA of the CDR3 is TGTGCCACCAGCAGAGCCGGGCCGGGTCACGGTGAGCAGTTCTTC. Residues: CATSRAGPGHGEQFF.